A single T cell receptor beta chain is shown here with its context. Germline lookup yields CDR1 MNHEY and CDR2 SMNVEV (reference sequence). V was cut by 3 bases and J by 7 bases, with 28 bases left in between. The CDR3 length is 20 residues. Participants were aged roughly 18 to 89 years from 24 US areas. Self-reported history from a screening survey and questionnaire set each donor's cohort. This sample is part of a study of blood T cell repertoires in COVID-19. As processed by the authors: From reference gene primer amplification, estimates of nucleated cell counts were derived. Repertoires were generated with immunoSEQ multiplex PCR, while TCRdb's copy carries only in-frame clones and drops some. That table gives V, J and clone size, and the DNA gave D and trimming. Among about 370,000 clones, 85% to 90% were seen once, and the ten largest hold roughly 1%.

The receptor's source is a man between 18 and 29 years old who had recovered from COVID-19. The sequenced sample was PBMCs or T cells enriched from blood (not recorded which). This rearrangement joins TRBV27 to TRBJ1-6, with D maybe TRBD1 (5 bases). CDR3 amino acids: CASSFRILRQGGTGNSPLHF. The CDR3 bases are TGTGCCAGCAGTTTTCGGATTTTAAGGCAGGGAGGGACGGGAAATTCACCCCTCCACTTT.